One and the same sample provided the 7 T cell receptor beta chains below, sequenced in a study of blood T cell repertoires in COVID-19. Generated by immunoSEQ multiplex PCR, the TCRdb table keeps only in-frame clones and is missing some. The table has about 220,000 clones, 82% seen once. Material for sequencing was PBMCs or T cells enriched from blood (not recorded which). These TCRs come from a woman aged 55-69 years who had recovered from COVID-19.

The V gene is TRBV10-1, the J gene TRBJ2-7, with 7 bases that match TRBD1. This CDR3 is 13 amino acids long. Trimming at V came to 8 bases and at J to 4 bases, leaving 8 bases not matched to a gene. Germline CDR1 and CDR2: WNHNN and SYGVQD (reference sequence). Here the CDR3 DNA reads TGCGCCAGCTCTAGGACAGGCCTTTACGAGCAGTACTTC. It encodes CASSRTGLYEQYF.

The CDR3 DNA sequence: TGTGCCAGCAGCTTATCGGACAGGGGGCACGAGCAGTACTTC. It specifies CASSLSDRGHEQYF. The J gene is TRBJ2-7, the V gene TRBV11-2, with 11 nucleotides matching TRBD1. This CDR3 region has 14 residues. Germline CDR1 reads SGHAT; CDR2 reads FQNNGV. Losses at the gene ends were 2 bases for V and 5 bases for J; bases not matched to a gene: 2.

The CDR3 region has the DNA TGTGCCAGTAGTCCGACTAGCGCGAACACCGGGGAGCTGTTTTTT. It specifies CASSPTSANTGELFF. The rearrangement uses TRBV19 and TRBJ2-2, with 8 nucleotides matching TRBD2. This CDR3 region has 15 residues. Germline CDR1 is LNHDA and CDR2 is SQIVND (reference sequence). V lost 5 bases, J lost 0 bases, and 2 bases stayed unmatched.

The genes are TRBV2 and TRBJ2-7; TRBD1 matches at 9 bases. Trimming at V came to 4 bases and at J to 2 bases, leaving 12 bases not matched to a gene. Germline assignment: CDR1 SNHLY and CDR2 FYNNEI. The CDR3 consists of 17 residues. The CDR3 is CASSAQGARLLPYEQYF. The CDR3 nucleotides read TGTGCCAGCAGTGCACAGGGGGCGCGTCTCCTTCCCTACGAGCAGTACTTC.

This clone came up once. CDR3 DNA sequence: TGTGCCAGCAGCCCCTTCCGGGACAGGAGCCAAGAGACCCAGTACTTC. Its protein is CASSPFRDRSQETQYF. V gene TRBV7-7 combines with J gene TRBJ2-5; TRBD1 agrees at 8 bases. The CDR3 length is 16 residues. Trimming took 5 bases from V and 1 from J; bases not matched to a gene: 9. Germline loops: CDR1 SSHAT, CDR2 FNYEAQ (reference sequence).

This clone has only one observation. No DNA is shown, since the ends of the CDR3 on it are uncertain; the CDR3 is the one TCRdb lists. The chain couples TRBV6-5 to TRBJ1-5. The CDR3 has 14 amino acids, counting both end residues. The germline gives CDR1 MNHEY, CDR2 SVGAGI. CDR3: CASILDGNNQPQHF.

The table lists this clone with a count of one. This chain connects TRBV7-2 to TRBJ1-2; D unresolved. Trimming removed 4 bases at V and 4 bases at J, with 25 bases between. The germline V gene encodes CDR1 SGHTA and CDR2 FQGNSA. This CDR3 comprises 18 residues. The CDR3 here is CASSSAHPPNPGSYGYTF. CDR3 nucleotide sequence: TGTGCCAGCAGCTCGGCCCATCCCCCAAACCCCGGGAGCTATGGCTACACCTTC.